The 9 T cell receptor beta chains listed next were all sequenced from one sample in a study of cytomegalovirus exposure and HLA in healthy donors. With 60 Vbeta and 13 Jbeta primers, the PCR was carried out. Data came from immunoSEQ multiplex PCR; TCRdb stores just in-frame clones and leaves some out. The table has roughly 120,000 clones, about 82% seen once; the top ten hold less than 2.5%. Sequenced: PBMCs. The receptor set was obtained from a man between 50 and 59 years old in good health and CMV-seronegative.

The rearrangement uses TRBV6-1 and TRBJ2-7, with D possibly being TRBD1 (7 bases). Trimming took off 5 bases at V and 4 bases at J, with 15 bases between the two ends. The CDR3 has 14 amino acids. CDR1 is MNHNS and CDR2 is SASEGT in the germline V gene. The CDR3 here is CASSQGGADYEQYF. The DNA of the CDR3 is TGTGCCAGCAGTCAGGGGGGCGCGGATTACGAGCAGTACTTC.

V gene TRBV7-2 combines with J gene TRBJ1-2, with 8 bases fitting TRBD1. V was clipped by 5 bases and J by 13 bases; unmatched bases: 15. The germline V gene has CDR1 SGHTA and CDR2 FQGNSA. The CDR3 is 14 amino acids. Here the CDR3 reads CASSPARTGIGGTF. The CDR3 DNA is TGTGCCAGCAGCCCAGCCAGGACAGGGATTGGTGGCACCTTC.

This sequence joins TRBV5-1 and TRBJ1-1; 8 nucleotides agree with TRBD1. V lost 2 bases and J lost 1; bases outside the gene matches: 7. The CDR3 is made up of 16 amino acids. Germline assignment: CDR1 SGHRS and CDR2 YFSETQ. The CDR3 DNA reads TGCGCCAGCAGCTTAGCGCCAGACAGGGGGAACACTGAAGCTTTCTTT. Translated, it gives CASSLAPDRGNTEAFF.

The chain carries TRBV4-3 and TRBJ2-7, with 8 bases identical to TRBD1. The ends lost 5 bases at V and 1 base at J; junction bases unmatched: 7. CDR3 size: 15 residues. CDR1 is LGHNA, CDR2 YSLEER, per germline. The CDR3 here is CASSVGGQASYEQYF. The DNA for the CDR3 is TGCGCCAGCAGCGTAGGGGGACAGGCGTCCTACGAGCAGTACTTC.

The chain links TRBV29-1 to TRBJ2-1; D ambiguous. The CDR3 length is 12 residues. Deletions cut 0 bases from V and 9 bases from J, with 9 bases between. Germline CDR1 reads SQVTM; CDR2 reads ANQGSEA. Here the CDR3 DNA reads TGCAGCGTTGAAGATATCGGCGGTGAGCAGTTCTTC. The encoded protein is CSVEDIGGEQFF.

This clone showed up just once. This rearrangement joins TRBV15 to TRBJ1-5; D might be TRBD1 (6 bases). V was trimmed by 1 base and J by 2 bases, leaving 9 bases between them. Germline V gives CDR1 LNHNV, CDR2 YYDKDF (reference sequence). The CDR3 extends over 15 amino acids. The CDR3: CATSRGGGGNQPQHF. CDR3 DNA sequence: TGTGCCACCAGCAGAGGGGGGGGCGGCAATCAGCCCCAGCATTTT. Together with reference TRBV15 and TRBJ1-5, the CDR3 gives the full variable domain: DAMVIQNPRYQVTQFGKPVTLSCSQTLNHNVMYWYQQKSSQAPKLLFHYYDKDFNNEADTPDNFQSRRPNTSFCFLDIRSPGLGDTAMYLCATSRGGGGNQPQHFGDGTRLSIL.

This clone was detected a few times. The chain couples TRBV6-1 to TRBJ1-2; D uncertain. This CDR3 has 12 residues. Germline CDR1 is MNHNS and CDR2 is SASEGT. V dropped 2 bases and J dropped 8 bases, with 9 bases sitting between them. For the CDR3, the DNA is TGTGCCAGCAGTGAAACTGTCGGGGGCTACACCTTC. Translation gives CASSETVGGYTF.

The rearrangement joins TRBV7-6 to TRBJ2-5; the D gene is possibly TRBD2 (7 bases). The length of the CDR3 is 16 residues. The V and J ends lost 0 bases and 5 bases respectively, with 16 bases between them. Germline-derived CDR1 and CDR2 are SGHVS and FNYEAQ. In DNA form, the CDR3 reads TGTGCCAGCAGCTTAGCTCCGGGGGGCATTCGGGAGACCCAGTACTTC. Encoded protein: CASSLAPGGIRETQYF.

The chain couples TRBV2 to TRBJ1-2, with a tentative D call TRBD1 (5 bases). Germline-derived CDR1 and CDR2 are SNHLY and FYNNEI. With 8 bases removed from V and 2 bases from J, the gap between germline ends came to 12 bases. The CDR3 extends over 13 amino acids. The chain's CDR3 is CASQKGQNYGYTF. The CDR3 nucleotides read TGTGCCAGCCAAAAGGGGCAAAACTATGGCTACACCTTC.